The clone carrying this TCR beta chain was counted only a few times. The data originate from a study of blood T cells in healthy people across ages. This CDR3 is built from 15 residues. The V gene's germline CDR1 is MNHNY and CDR2 SVGAGI (reference sequence). V was cut by 5 bases and J by 0 bases, with 11 bases left in between. The use of a sample-barcoded 5' primer and a J-beta primer mix characterized a second PCR of about 6 to 11 cycles. TCRdb reprocessed the 5' RACE reads via MiXCR and lists one record per CDR3 protein. The data contain hundreds of thousands of distinct CDR3 sequences, approximately 40% of them singletons.

V is TRBV6-6 and J is TRBJ2-1; D not resolved. The source of this sequence is a man at least 80 years old in good health. What was sequenced was blood. CDR3 sequence reads: CASSTSQSSYNEQFF. CDR3 coding DNA: TGTGCCAGCAGTACCTCCCAGAGCTCCTACAATGAGCAGTTCTTC.